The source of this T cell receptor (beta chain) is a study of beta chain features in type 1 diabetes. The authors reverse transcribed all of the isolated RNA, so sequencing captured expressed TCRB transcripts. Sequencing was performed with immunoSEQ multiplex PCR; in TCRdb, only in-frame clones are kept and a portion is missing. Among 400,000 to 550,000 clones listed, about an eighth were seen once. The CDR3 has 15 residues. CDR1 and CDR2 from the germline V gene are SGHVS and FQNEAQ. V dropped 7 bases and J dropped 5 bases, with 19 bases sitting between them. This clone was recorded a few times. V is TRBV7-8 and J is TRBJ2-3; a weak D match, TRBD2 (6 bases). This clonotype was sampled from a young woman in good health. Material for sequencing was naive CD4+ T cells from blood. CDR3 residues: CASTPGRGAVDTQYF. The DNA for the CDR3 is TGTGCCAGCACGCCCGGGCGGGGAGCGGTAGATACGCAGTATTTT.